This T cell receptor (beta chain) was obtained from a study of a mutant IDH1 vaccine in newly diagnosed glioma (dated by TCRdb to the early 2020s). Some background on the complete study: The roughly 32 treated patients were around 62% male and roughly 38% female, with a mean age of roughly 42 years. Prior to enrollment, standard therapy consisting of radiotherapy alone, temozolomide alone, or radiochemotherapy with temozolomide had been administered to patients, with the combination being received by most patients. Peripheral blood was drawn at six visits: V03 (baseline), V05, V07, V10, V12 and V13. Longitudinal TCRB deep sequencing was performed for some 25 treated patients wherever samples were available for exploratory analyses. Overall study outcomes, separate from this receptor: Vaccine-induced immune responses across multiple MHC alleles were detected in 90% to 95% of patients. It was noted by the authors that analyses of patient blood samples could not be reproduced owing to sample limitations. Changes in the top peripheral T cell clonotypes picked up by TCRB sequencing did not appear to be linked to pseudoprogression. Selection of PBMC samples for TCRB deep sequencing was based on availability.

As regards this clone: No cognate antigen has been identified for it. There are no base qualities to consult, and no much larger clone falls within one base.

The time point label for this specimen denotes: baseline, week 1 (first vaccination visit). What this sample's treatment or condition label stands for: pre-vaccination baseline after standard-of-care therapy. The donors had newly diagnosed IDH1-mutant astrocytomas of WHO grade 3 or 4 that showed loss of nuclear ATRX. The samples were drawn from NOA16, a multicentre, single-arm, open-label phase I trial in Germany that tested a mutant IDH1 peptide vaccine in humans for the first time. Blood drawn at visit V03 was used as the baseline sample for immunogenicity testing. The DNeasy Blood and Tissue Kit was used to extract genomic DNA from EDTA blood for TCRB sequencing. Library generation was performed with the immunoSEQ multiplex PCR assay. Following the manufacturer's protocol, the hsTCRB Kit was used to amplify rearranged TCR beta chain sequences. Sequencing of TCRB libraries was carried out on an Illumina MiSeq. In the paper's pipeline: The proprietary platform of the kit vendor was used for demultiplexing, trimming and gene mapping. TCRdb carries this immuneACCESS record with in-frame sequences only. Its versions omit some clonotypes, under half of them owing to an unresolved V gene in the studies checked, with the rest unexplained. That table gives V, J and clone size, and the DNA gave D and trimming. The sample table holds roughly 99,000 clones, of which roughly 90% were seen once. Less than 0.65% of the sample is held by the ten biggest clonotypes.

The junction shows trimming of 1 base on V and 8 bases on J, plus 17 bases between the germline ends. There are 16 amino acids in the CDR3, from cysteine to phenylalanine inclusive. CDR3 DNA is the only sequence kept; it has 48 bases, read in frame from the first base. The germline V gene sets CDR1 to MGHRA and CDR2 to YSYEKL. The chain is assembled from TRBV4-1 and TRBJ2-2; the D gene is tentatively TRBD1 or TRBD2, each matching 5 bases. The sample consisted of PBMCs, taken from a glioma patient treated with radiotherapy, temozolomide or both. The source of this sequence is a woman in her fifties or sixties with glioma. The nucleotide sequence reads TGCGCCAGCAGCCAAGGCCCTCGGGACGTTAGAGGGGAGCTGTTTTTT. It translates as CASSQGPRDVRGELFF.